This T cell receptor (beta chain) comes out of a study of blood T cell repertoires in COVID-19 (dated by TCRdb to about 2020). Context from the whole study: The collaborator samples originated in the United States, Italy and Spain and spanned the acute and convalescent phases of COVID-19. The prospective study material was composed of cDNA or gDNA derived from T cells, B-cell-depleted T cells, or PBMCs. Deeply sampled blood TCRbeta repertoires from subjects exposed to, actively infected with, or recovered from COVID-19 were included in the dataset. The repertoires were released in a freely available public database intended as a resource for research on the immune response to SARS-CoV-2. The samples were drawn from two sources: the first 160 participants of the ongoing ImmuneRACE study, and 1,200 or so subjects contributed by 6 global collaborators. A de-identified subject ID, COVID-19 status, age in years and sex were almost always included in the sample metadata. Where HLA class I and class II types were available, the types were taken from metadata supplied by the sample provider, not from assay-based typing. The investigation overall reported the following: How much clinical and demographic metadata was included differed by source and by participant, and the metadata was provided uncurated.

V is reduced by 6 bases and J by 4 bases, leaving a spacing of 12 bases between them. In the germline V gene, CDR1 corresponds to MNHEY and CDR2 to SVGEGT. There are 13 amino acids in the CDR3, from cysteine to phenylalanine inclusive. The kept DNA is CDR3 alone, 39 bases in frame from the first base. Notes on this clone: It has no known antigen specificity. No much larger clone is present one base from it, and per-base qualities are unavailable.

Collaborating institutions collected whole blood in K2EDTA tubes following their own protocols. For TCRbeta analysis, collaborator samples were shipped as frozen whole blood, as isolated PBMCs, or as DNA extracted from either sample type. The immunoSEQ Assay, a bias-controlled multiplex PCR, was used to amplify TCRbeta CDR3 regions from genomic DNA. Per the original workflow: Nucleated cell counts per sample were estimated from amplification of reference gene primers within the assay. To quantify the absolute abundance of each unique TCRbeta CDR3 rearrangement, sequence reads were collapsed and filtered. For each sample, productive Simpson clonality was calculated as the square root of Simpson's diversity index across productive rearrangements. TCRdb took this table from immuneACCESS and kept in-frame rearrangements with V and J called. Such tables lack part of the clones; where checked against another copy, unresolved V genes explain under half of the gap, and the rest is unexplained. V and J calls and clone size are copied from that table; D and trimming were computed from the DNA. Here the sample has about 200,000 clones; approximately 82% occur a single time. The top ten constitute 6% to 8% of the sample.

The sequence derives from a human donor with acute or convalescent COVID-19. The donor label of this sample is uncertain. The V and J genes are TRBV6-2 or TRBV6-3 and TRBJ1-2; matching of 5 bases hints at TRBD1 as the D gene. The source material was peripheral blood. The CDR3 region reads CASSLTASYGYTF. The DNA sequence is TGTGCCAGCAGCTTGACAGCCTCCTATGGCTACACCTTC.